These 12 T cell receptor beta chains originate from one sample sequenced in a study of blood T cell repertoires in COVID-19. Method: immunoSEQ multiplex PCR; TCRdb's copy keeps in-frame clones and lacks some. This table holds approximately 170,000 clones, approximately 86% found once. Material: peripheral blood. All receptors come from a man aged 25 to 40 with acute or convalescent COVID-19.

The rearrangement links TRBV18 to TRBJ2-1; the D gene is possibly TRBD1 (5 bases). The CDR3 spans 14 residues. Germline V gene sequence: CDR1 KGHSH, CDR2 LQKENI. V dropped 2 bases and J dropped 6 bases, with 11 bases sitting between them. The CDR3 sequence is CASSPTDSANEQFF. CDR3 sequence (DNA): TGTGCCAGCTCACCAACCGACAGCGCCAATGAGCAGTTCTTC.

The rearrangement joins TRBV6-6 to TRBJ1-2, with D maybe TRBD1 (6 bases). This CDR3 spans 13 amino acids. The V end was cut by 11 bases, the J end by 8 bases, with 21 bases between. Germline V lookup: CDR1 MNHNY, CDR2 SVGAGI (reference sequence). CDR3 region: CALARDTQSGYTF. CDR3 nucleotides: TGTGCCTTGGCGAGGGACACGCAGAGCGGCTACACCTTC.

The genes are TRBV28 and TRBJ1-1; D gene unclear. The CDR3 contains 13 residues. The germline gives CDR1 MDHEN, CDR2 SYDVKM. The V gene lost 7 bases and the J gene lost 11 bases, with 20 bases spanning the gap. The CDR3 sequence: CASKPINWPGAFF. The DNA of the CDR3 is TGTGCCAGCAAACCCATTAACTGGCCCGGGGCTTTCTTT.

J is TRBJ1-6 and V is TRBV4-1; 8 nucleotides agree with TRBD1. Germline CDR1 MGHRA, CDR2 YSYEKL. The trim removed 2 bases at V and 0 bases at J, leaving 12 bases unmatched. There are 20 residues in the CDR3. The CDR3 sequence is CASSQFPQGASSSYNSPLHF. As DNA, the CDR3 is TGCGCCAGCAGCCAATTCCCGCAGGGGGCTTCGAGCTCCTATAATTCACCCCTCCACTTT.

This clone turned up a few times. The gene calls are TRBV7-6 and TRBJ1-4, with TRBD1 as a possible D gene (6 bases). Between the trimmed V and J ends, which lost 5 bases and 0 bases, there was a span of 13 bases. The CDR3 totals 16 residues. In germline, CDR1 is SGHVS, CDR2 FNYEAQ. In nucleotides, the CDR3 is TGTGCCAGCAGCCTTGTATCAGGGGCAACTAATGAAAAACTGTTTTTT. Its translation is CASSLVSGATNEKLFF.

The chain links TRBV3-1 (or the pseudogene TRBV3-2) to TRBJ2-1; 8 bases are shared with TRBD2. Germline V gives CDR1 LGHDT, CDR2 YNNKEL (reference sequence). CDR3 length: 18 residues. V lost 4 bases to trimming and J lost 7 bases; unmatched junction nucleotides: 18. Here the CDR3 DNA reads TGTGCCAGCAGCCTTGTTAGAAGCGGGAGCCCTCTTGGTAATGAGCAGTTCTTC. It is translated as CASSLVRSGSPLGNEQFF.

The V and J genes are TRBV5-8 and TRBJ2-1; the match to TRBD2 covers 7 bases. The CDR3 runs 15 residues. After removal of 4 bases from V and 7 bases from J, the junction contained 11 bases not matched to a gene. Germline V gives CDR1 SGHTS, CDR2 YDEGEE. The CDR3 reads CASSHGTNVGNEQFF. CDR3 bases: TGTGCCAGCAGCCACGGGACTAATGTAGGTAATGAGCAGTTCTTC.

V and J are TRBV18 and TRBJ2-2, with D unclear. The V end lost 0 bases, the J end lost 0 bases, and 8 bases lay between the germline ends. The CDR3 loop spans 16 amino acids. Germline values: CDR1 KGHSH, CDR2 LQKENI. CDR3 DNA sequence: TGTGCCAGCTCACCACCGCACGGAGCGAACACCGGGGAGCTGTTTTTT. This gives the protein CASSPPHGANTGELFF.

This clone was found once. V and J are TRBV6-6 and TRBJ2-3, with a tentative D call TRBD2 (5 bases). The germline V and J ends were trimmed by 6 bases and 11 bases, with 15 bases remaining between them. This CDR3 comprises 12 residues. Germline V CDR1 and CDR2: MNHNY, SVGAGI (reference sequence). The DNA for the CDR3 is TGTGCCAGCAGGTCCCTAAGCGGCTTGCAGTATTTT. Encoded protein: CASRSLSGLQYF.

Written as DNA, the CDR3 is TGCGCCAGCAGCTACTCTAGGGGAGGCCCCGAAACGCAGTATTTT. Residues: CASSYSRGGPETQYF. This sequence joins TRBV5-1 and TRBJ2-3; D perhaps matches TRBD2 (6 bases). Germline values: CDR1 SGHRS, CDR2 YFSETQ. V was trimmed by 3 bases and J by 9 bases, leaving 20 bases between them. The CDR3 has 15 amino acids. Full variable domain (rest looked up from reference TRBV5-1 and TRBJ2-3): KAGVTQTPRYLIKTRGQQVTLSCSPISGHRSVSWYQQTPGQGLQFLFEYFSETQRNKGNFPGRFSGRQFSNSRSEMNVSTLELGDSALYLCASSYSRGGPETQYFGPGTRLTVL.

The chain recombines TRBV5-1 with TRBJ2-7; 9 bases fit TRBD1. Germline CDR1 reads SGHRS; CDR2 reads YFSETQ. Trimming removed 4 bases from V and 6 bases from J; junction bases left unmatched: 2. CDR3 length: 12 residues. The CDR3: CASSRDRAEQYF. Here the CDR3 DNA reads TGCGCCAGCAGCCGGGACAGGGCCGAGCAGTACTTC.

The chain uses TRBV6-5 and TRBJ2-1; 7 nucleotides agree with TRBD1. The junction had 5 bases not matched to a gene; V was cut back by 6 bases and J by 0 bases. CDR1 MNHEY and CDR2 SVGAGI come from the germline V gene. This CDR3 is built from 15 residues. CDR3 residues: CASRSRDSSYNEQFF. DNA of the CDR3: TGTGCCAGCAGGAGCCGGGACAGCTCCTACAATGAGCAGTTCTTC.